This T cell receptor (beta chain) was sequenced during a study of CXCR3-negative and CXCR3-positive naive CD8 T cells. Study background: There were 120 million to 150 million TRB reads altogether, and each library had about 1.5 +/- 0.3 million of them. Broader study findings: Fresh PBMCs went into most assays, and CXCR3 expression partly declined after cryopreservation. CXCR3-positive naive cells carried more hydrophobic TRB CDR3s than CXCR3-negative naive cells did.

Germline V CDR1 and CDR2: DFQATT, SNEGSKA (reference sequence). The CDR3 spans 15 residues. Each TRB cDNA library was prepared by 5' RACE (with UMI labels). Each CDR3 protein gets one entry in TCRdb, which reprocessed the 5' RACE reads and gives no DNA. The sample table sets out some 54,000 distinct CDR3 sequences. As concerns this clonotype: Its specificity is unknown.

The chain carries TRBV20-1 and TRBJ2-7; as DNA is missing, the TRBD2 call by TCRdb cannot be tested. Sequencing input: naive CXCR3+ CD8+ T cells from blood. Subset: CD45RO-CCR7+CD27+CD95- naive CD8+ T cells expressing CXCR3 (TNR3+). This TCR came from a human donor in good health. Some clones in this sample may be carry-over from other donors' samples. The CDR3 sequence: CSASMRGEQPYEQYF.